This T cell receptor (beta chain) was documented in a study of OX40 agonist ivuxolimab in advanced cancers. With respect to the entire study: Ivuxolimab was a fully human IgG2 agonistic monoclonal antibody targeting the costimulatory receptor OX40 (CD134). Intravenous ivuxolimab was administered to patients every 2 weeks at six dose levels: 0.01, 0.1, 0.3, 1.5, 3 and 10 mg/kg. Of the approximately 50 patients in dose escalation, about 20 had hepatocellular carcinoma, about 15 had melanoma, 9 had renal cell carcinoma and 9 had head and neck cancer. In the dose-escalation cohort, around four fifths of patients were male, and the mean age was approximately 64 years, with a range of roughly 23 to 85. Prior anti-PD-1, anti-PD-L1 or anti-CTLA-4 therapy was permitted, and approximately 40% of dose-escalation patients had received checkpoint inhibitors. Three dose-escalation patients achieved partial responses, one with hepatocellular carcinoma and two with cutaneous melanoma. Peripheral TCRbeta sequencing aimed to test whether ivuxolimab altered TCR sequence diversity and caused clonal T-cell expansion. The paper covers the monotherapy dose-escalation part of the phase I ivuxolimab trial, which included N of about 56 patients.

Concerning this clone: It lacks a known antigen. Qualities for individual bases were not recorded, and no much larger clone is one base off.

Overall results and qualifications from the work: Low levels of normalized T-cell clonal expansion were also shown by some nonresponding patients. At doses of 0.1 to 3.0 mg/kg, clonal expansion of both CD4+ and CD8+ blood T cells was observed from baseline to week 6. Which antigens the clonally expanded peripheral T cells were specific for was not determined. After ivuxolimab, more expanded clones were found on average in CD8+ T cells than in CD4+ T cells. In the 0.1-3.0 mg/kg groups, partial responders had among the lowest normalized peripheral clonal expansion, particularly in CD8+ T cells.

Genomic DNA was extracted from sorted cells for sequencing of the TCRbeta CDR3 region. TCRbeta CDR3 regions were sequenced using the immunoSEQ Assay. TCRdb's version of the immuneACCESS table is confined to in-frame rearrangements and falls short of the full clone set. An unresolved V gene accounts for under half of the shortfall where checked; the remainder is of unknown origin. Across this sample there are 55,000 to 80,000 clones, with about 81% seen only once. Together, the top ten hold 2% to 2.5% of the sample. V was cut back by 0 bases and J by 0 bases, leaving a gap of 6 bases between them. The germline V gene (reference sequence) supplies CDR1 LNHNV and CDR2 YYDKDF. The CDR3, from cysteine to phenylalanine, totals 15 residues. Only the CDR3 part of the read is kept: 45 bases, read in frame from the first base. The trial excluded patients who had a history of autoimmune disease or who were on systemic immunosuppression. Peripheral blood for TCR sequencing was collected from all dose cohorts at baseline, on cycle 4 day 1, and on cycle 7 day 1. The samples were drawn from a first-in-human, open-label, multicenter phase I dose-escalation trial of ivuxolimab. Adults with locally advanced or metastatic melanoma, renal cell, hepatocellular, or head and neck squamous cell carcinoma were enrolled in the trial. CD4+ and CD8+ T cells were sorted separately from peripheral blood before TCR sequencing.

The origin of this receptor is an adult with an advanced solid tumor such as melanoma, head and neck, liver or kidney cancer. Here the chain combines TRBV15 and TRBJ1-3; the D gene cannot be named for sure. The specimen was CD4+ or CD8+ T cells sorted from blood, collected in a trial of the OX40 agonist ivuxolimab. CDR3 protein: CATSREGFSGNTIYF. The DNA sequence follows: TGTGCCACCAGCAGAGAGGGGTTCTCTGGAAACACCATATATTTT.